These 29 T cell receptor beta chains originate from one sample sequenced in a study of shared clonotypes between healthy human individuals. TCRdb keeps only in-frame clones here, not all; method: immunoSEQ multiplex PCR. The sample has around 2.1 million clones, approximately 94% seen once. Naive CD8 cells were CD45RO-negative, positively selected for CCR7, excluding terminally differentiated effector memory CD45RA+ cells. The source material was naive CD8+ T cells from PBMCs. The receptors come from a man in his late teens or twenties in good health. Some clones in this sample may be carry-over from other donors' samples.

In its sample, this clone was seen once. The chain has TRBV6-1 and TRBJ2-1; the D gene could be TRBD1 or TRBD2 (5 bases each). Germline CDR1 and CDR2: MNHNS and SASEGT. CDR3 size: 14 residues. V lost 7 bases, J lost 5 bases, and 15 bases lay in between. CDR3 residues: CASIGREYNNEQFF. The CDR3 bases are TGTGCCAGCATAGGCAGGGAGTATAACAATGAGCAGTTCTTC.

This clone has just one count. The chain recombines TRBV27 with TRBJ2-2; possibly TRBD2 for D (5 bases). Germline CDR1 is MNHEY and CDR2 is SMNVEV (reference sequence). V lost 4 bases and J lost 5, with 14 bases in between. This CDR3 is 15 amino acids long. The CDR3 region has the DNA TGTGCCAGCAGTTCCCCCCGACCGGGGACCGGGGAGCTGTTTTTT. This encodes CASSSPRPGTGELFF.

The genes are TRBV28 and TRBJ2-5, with 7 positions matching TRBD1. The CDR3 has 16 residues. Germline values: CDR1 MDHEN, CDR2 SYDVKM. With V trimmed by 4 bases and J by 1 base, 9 bases remained unmatched. The CDR3 DNA is TGTGCCAGCAGTTCCGACAGGGAAGTCTTCCAAGAGACCCAGTACTTC. As protein: CASSSDREVFQETQYF.

This clone has just one count. Other DNA sequences in the same sample also yield this CDR3. The J gene is TRBJ2-6, the V gene TRBV29-1; 7 bases are shared with TRBD1. With 6 bases clipped from V and 0 bases from J, the junction kept 2 bases outside the gene matches. The CDR3 is 14 amino acids. Germline CDR1 reads SQVTM; CDR2 reads ANQGSEA. CDR3 region: CSVAGGSGANVLTF. As DNA, the CDR3 is TGCAGCGTGGCAGGGGGCTCTGGGGCCAACGTCCTGACTTTC.

The chain is built from TRBV9 and TRBJ1-3; D gene uncertain. The CDR3 covers 16 residues. The ends were cut back, 4 bases at V and 0 bases at J, with 14 bases in the middle. The V gene's germline CDR1 is SGDLS and CDR2 YYNGEE. This chain's CDR3 is CASSPSGQSSGNTIYF. The CDR3 DNA follows: TGTGCCAGCAGCCCTAGTGGTCAGAGCTCTGGAAACACCATATATTTT. Based on the CDR3 plus reference TRBV9 and TRBJ1-3, the full variable domain is DSGVTQTPKHLITATGQRVTLRCSPRSGDLSVYWYQQSLDQGLQFLIQYYNGEERAKGNILERFSAQQFPDLHSELNLSSLELGDSALYFCASSPSGQSSGNTIYFGEGSWLTVV.

This rearrangement joins TRBV5-6 to TRBJ2-3; no firm D call. The germline V and J ends were trimmed by 3 bases and 2 bases, with 13 bases remaining between them. The CDR3 totals 15 residues. Germline lookup yields CDR1 SGHDT and CDR2 YYEEEE. The CDR3, as DNA: TGTGCCAGCAGCTGGAACAGCATTTCCACAGATACGCAGTATTTT. This codes for CASSWNSISTDTQYF.

This clone showed up just once. The chain links TRBV28 to TRBJ2-7; 8 bases map to TRBD2. V trimming: 3 bases; J trimming: 6 bases; junction bases outside the gene matches: 13. CDR1 is MDHEN and CDR2 is SYDVKM in the germline V gene. The CDR3 covers 16 residues. CDR3 nucleotides: TGTGCCAGCAGTTTCAACTTCGGACTAGCACACGTCGAGCAGTACTTC. Translated, it gives CASSFNFGLAHVEQYF.

The CDR3 sequence: CASGEGTEAFF. CDR3 in DNA: TGTGCCAGCGGGGAGGGGACTGAAGCTTTCTTT. The chain recombines TRBV28 with TRBJ1-1; D is possibly TRBD1 (5 bases). The CDR3 is 11 residues long. CDR1 is MDHEN and CDR2 is SYDVKM in the germline V gene. The germline V and J ends were trimmed by 8 bases and 5 bases, with 9 bases remaining between them. Full variable domain (rest looked up from reference TRBV28 and TRBJ1-1): DVKVTQSSRYLVKRTGEKVFLECVQDMDHENMFWYRQDPGLGLRLIYFSYDVKMKEKGDIPEGYSVSREKKERFSLILESASTNQTSMYLCASGEGTEAFFGQGTRLTVV.

The chain combines TRBV6-1 with TRBJ2-1; 7 nucleotides line up with TRBD2. Germline assignment: CDR1 MNHNS and CDR2 SASEGT. This CDR3 comprises 17 residues. Trimming at V came to 2 bases and at J to 5 bases, leaving 12 bases not matched to a gene. In DNA form, the CDR3 reads TGTGCCAGCAGTGAACGAGACAGCGGGATTGTTGACAATGAGCAGTTCTTC. It codes for CASSERDSGIVDNEQFF.

This chain joins TRBV7-6 and TRBJ2-1, with 8 positions matching TRBD2. Germline CDR1 reads SGHVS; CDR2 reads FNYEAQ. CDR3 length equals 15 residues. V was pared by 5 bases and J by 6 bases, with 9 bases of the junction left unmatched. The CDR3 DNA is TGTGCCAGCAGCAAGGGGACTAGGGTCGGCAATGAGCAGTTCTTC. Translating it yields CASSKGTRVGNEQFF.

The rearrangement uses TRBV27 and TRBJ2-7, with D possibly TRBD1 on 5 matching bases. The CDR3 consists of 14 residues. In germline, CDR1 is MNHEY, CDR2 SMNVEV (reference sequence). V was pared by 1 base and J by 5 bases, with 12 bases between. CDR3 residues: CASSLFAGRDEQYF. The CDR3 bases are TGTGCCAGCAGTTTATTTGCAGGGCGAGACGAGCAGTACTTC.

The chain recombines TRBV7-8 with TRBJ1-2; TRBD1 might be the D (6 bases). This CDR3 has 13 amino acids. Germline assignment: CDR1 SGHVS and CDR2 FQNEAQ. Between the trimmed V and J ends, which lost 1 base and 6 bases, there was a span of 9 bases. The CDR3 region has the DNA TGTGCCAGCAGCTTAGGAGGGGGTGATGGCTACACCTTC. Protein sequence: CASSLGGGDGYTF.

The chain is built from TRBV27 and TRBJ2-5, with D hard to call. The CDR3 runs 13 residues. Germline CDR1 and CDR2: MNHEY and SMNVEV (reference sequence). V was clipped by 8 bases and J by 7 bases, with 17 bases between them. CDR3 DNA sequence: TGTGCCAGCGGGATCTCCCGGGCCGGGACCCAGTACTTC. Its translation: CASGISRAGTQYF.

Concerning this clone: Other DNA sequences in this sample translate to the same CDR3. The V call is TRBV7-8, the J call TRBJ2-7; TRBD2 agrees at 9 bases. This CDR3 comprises 14 residues. Unmatched junction bases numbered 5, after V lost 5 bases and J lost 3 bases. The V gene's germline CDR1 is SGHVS and CDR2 FQNEAQ. As DNA, the CDR3 is TGTGCCAGCAGCCGTAGCGGGAGAGACTACGAGCAGTACTTC. Its protein is CASSRSGRDYEQYF.

The CDR3 DNA follows: TGTGCCAGCTGTGAGGTAGTTGGGCATGAGCAGTTCTTC. This translates into CASCEVVGHEQFF. The chain uses TRBV27 and TRBJ2-1, with D unresolved. With 8 bases removed from V and 8 bases from J, the gap between germline ends came to 16 bases. CDR1 is MNHEY, CDR2 SMNVEV, per germline (reference sequence). This CDR3 contains 13 residues.

The chain has TRBV19 and TRBJ2-5; 7 bases match TRBD1. Germline CDR1 reads LNHDA; CDR2 reads SQIVND (reference sequence). The V segment lost 0 bases and the J segment 4 bases; nucleotides outside the gene matches: 8. CDR3 length: 16 residues. The CDR3 nucleotides read TGTGCCAGTAGTATAGAGGGGGACAGATTAAGAGAGACCCAGTACTTC. Protein product: CASSIEGDRLRETQYF.

This clone showed up just once. This rearrangement joins TRBV11-2 to TRBJ2-7; TRBD2 matches at 11 bases. V was clipped by 6 bases and J by 2 bases; unmatched bases: 15. The germline V gene has CDR1 SGHAT and CDR2 FQNNGV. The CDR3 contains 18 residues. CDR3 sequence: CASRHTTFTSGSPYEQYF. CDR3 sequence (DNA): TGTGCCAGCAGACACACGACGTTTACTAGCGGGAGTCCCTACGAGCAGTACTTC. Full variable domain (remainder filled in from reference TRBV11-2 and TRBJ2-7): EAGVAQSPRYKIIEKRQSVAFWCNPISGHATLYWYQQILGQGPKLLIQFQNNGVVDDSQLPKDRFSAERLKGVDSTLKIQPAKLEDSAVYLCASRHTTFTSGSPYEQYFGPGTRLTVT.

The chain joins TRBV11-2 to TRBJ2-7; 8 bases align to TRBD1. CDR1 and CDR2 from the germline V gene are SGHAT and FQNNGV. The CDR3 covers 15 residues. Trimming cost V 1 base and J 2 bases; bases outside gene matches: 4. The CDR3, as DNA: TGTGCCAGCAGCTTAGCCCCAGGGGGCACCTACGAGCAGTACTTC. It is translated as CASSLAPGGTYEQYF.

The V gene is TRBV7-9, the J gene TRBJ2-2, with D unresolved. This CDR3 has 13 amino acids. CDR1 is SEHNR and CDR2 is FQNEAQ in the germline V gene (reference sequence). Trimming removed 4 bases at V and 3 bases at J, with 6 bases between. The CDR3 sequence: CASSSLYTGELFF. The CDR3 nucleotides read TGTGCCAGCAGCTCTCTCTACACCGGGGAGCTGTTTTTT.

The rearrangement joins TRBV27 to TRBJ2-1; possible D gene TRBD2, 6 bases. V shed 1 base and J shed 7 bases, with 17 bases lying between them. The CDR3 covers 16 residues. Germline V gene lookup returns CDR1 MNHEY and CDR2 SMNVEV (reference sequence). The CDR3 DNA sequence: TGTGCCAGCAGTTTATTACTAGCCAAAGGGGTAAATGAGCAGTTCTTC. Protein sequence: CASSLLLAKGVNEQFF.

This chain uses TRBV13 with TRBJ2-3, with D maybe TRBD2 (5 bases). CDR3 length equals 13 residues. Looked up from germline, CDR1 is PRHDT and CDR2 is FYEKMQ (reference sequence). Trimming shortened V by 4 bases and J by 6 bases, and 11 bases separated the two germline ends. The DNA for the CDR3 is TGTGCCAGCAGCTCCCGAAGCGGTGATACGCAGTATTTT. It is translated as CASSSRSGDTQYF.

With regard to this clone: The same CDR3 is also encoded by other DNA sequences in this sample. In nucleotides, the CDR3 is TGTGCCACCAGCAGAGAAAGGACTAGCAGCTACGAGCAGTACTTC. This codes for CATSRERTSSYEQYF. This chain connects TRBV15 to TRBJ2-7; 8 nucleotides match TRBD2. Germline lookup yields CDR1 LNHNV and CDR2 YYDKDF (reference sequence). The J segment lost 3 bases and the V segment lost 0 bases, leaving 4 bases of the junction unmatched. CDR3 size: 15 residues. The whole variable domain, remainder taken from reference TRBV15 and TRBJ2-7, is DAMVIQNPRYQVTQFGKPVTLSCSQTLNHNVMYWYQQKSSQAPKLLFHYYDKDFNNEADTPDNFQSRRPNTSFCFLDIRSPGLGDTAMYLCATSRERTSSYEQYFGPGTRLTVT.

This chain links TRBV2 with TRBJ1-1; the D gene is possibly TRBD1 (5 bases). V dropped 3 bases and J dropped 9 bases, with 23 bases sitting between them. CDR3 length equals 16 residues. The germline gives CDR1 SNHLY, CDR2 FYNNEI. This CDR3 is CASSDPLRQGAPQAFF. The CDR3 DNA is TGTGCCAGCAGTGACCCTCTGAGGCAGGGAGCTCCACAAGCTTTCTTT. The complete variable domain, with remaining parts taken from reference TRBV2 and TRBJ1-1, reads EPEVTQTPSHQVTQMGQEVILRCVPISNHLYFYWYRQILGQKVEFLVSFYNNEISEKSEIFDDQFSVERPDGSNFTLKIRSTKLEDSAMYFCASSDPLRQGAPQAFFGQGTRLTVV.

This sequence joins TRBV6-1 and TRBJ2-5, with D tentatively TRBD1 or TRBD2 (5 bases each). V lost 3 bases and J lost 3, with 8 bases in between. The length of the CDR3 is 13 residues. Germline V gene lookup returns CDR1 MNHNS and CDR2 SASEGT. The DNA for the CDR3 is TGTGCCAGCAGTGACTTGGGGGAAGAGACCCAGTACTTC. Translation: CASSDLGEETQYF.

The rearrangement uses TRBV27 and TRBJ1-2; D may be TRBD1 (6 bases). V was clipped by 3 bases and J by 4 bases, with 9 bases between them. Germline assignment: CDR1 MNHEY and CDR2 SMNVEV (reference sequence). CDR3 length equals 13 residues. The DNA for the CDR3 is TGTGCCAGCAGTTTCAGGGGTCTCTATGGCTACACCTTC. Translation: CASSFRGLYGYTF.

The chain couples TRBV5-8 to TRBJ1-1; a possible D gene is TRBD1 (5 bases). The CDR3 contains 15 residues. Per germline, CDR1 SGHTS and CDR2 YDEGEE. V lost 1 base and J lost 0, with 10 bases in between. CDR3 DNA sequence: TGTGCCAGCAGCTTGTACGGGGGAATGAACACTGAAGCTTTCTTT. This translates into CASSLYGGMNTEAFF.

V is TRBV9 and J is TRBJ1-6, with D unclear. The germline V gene encodes CDR1 SGDLS and CDR2 YYNGEE. Trimming stripped 7 bases from V and 6 bases from J, with 5 bases between. The CDR3 length is 11 residues. CDR3: CASGINSPLHF. CDR3 coding DNA: TGTGCCAGCGGGATTAATTCACCCCTCCACTTT.

About this clone itself: Other DNA sequences within the sample encode an identical CDR3. The genes are TRBV7-7 and TRBJ1-1; D uncertain. The V end lost 0 bases, the J end lost 1 base, and 3 bases lay between the germline ends. In germline, CDR1 is SSHAT, CDR2 FNYEAQ (reference sequence). The CDR3 consists of 13 residues. The CDR3 sequence is CASSLAPNTEAFF. As DNA, the CDR3 is TGTGCCAGCAGCTTAGCCCCGAACACTGAAGCTTTCTTT.

The chain employs TRBV27 and TRBJ1-4; TRBD1 agrees at 10 bases. With 5 bases clipped from V and 7 bases from J, the junction kept 4 bases outside the gene matches. Germline-derived CDR1 and CDR2 are MNHEY and SMNVEV (reference sequence). This CDR3 is 14 amino acids long. The CDR3 nucleotides are TGTGCCAGCAGTACGACAGGGGGCGTTGAAAAACTGTTTTTT. Translated: CASSTTGGVEKLFF. Full variable domain (remainder filled in from reference TRBV27 and TRBJ1-4): EAQVTQNPRYLITVTGKKLTVTCSQNMNHEYMSWYRQDPGLGLRQIYYSMNVEVTDKGDVPEGYKVSRKEKRNFPLILESPSPNQTSLYFCASSTTGGVEKLFFGSGTQLSVL.